This T cell receptor (beta chain) was recovered during a study of T cells in localized non-small cell lung cancer. CDR1 is LNHDA and CDR2 is SQIVND in the germline V gene (reference sequence). The CDR3 covers 14 residues. Trimming left V 4 bases short and J 12 bases short, with 22 bases between. Sequencing was performed with immunoSEQ multiplex PCR; in TCRdb, only in-frame clones are kept and a portion is missing. The sample shows about 77,000 clones, 70% to 90% of them seen only once. This chain uses TRBV19 with TRBJ2-7; D assignment may be TRBD1 or TRBD2 (5 bases each). This specimen was peripheral blood, taken before any cancer treatment. This sequence originates from a woman between 35 and 70 years old with stage I squamous cell lung carcinoma. This CDR3 reads CASSRDRDGEYSYF. CDR3 bases: TGTGCCAGTAGTAGAGACCGGGACGGAGAGTACTCGTACTTC.